This TCR beta chain emerged from a study of cytomegalovirus exposure and HLA in healthy donors. Primers for the PCR totalled 60 Vbeta and 13 Jbeta. Libraries were prepared by immunoSEQ multiplex PCR; TCRdb keeps only in-frame clonotypes and omits some of them. The data contain around 68,000 clones, about 70% of them singletons. The CDR3 covers 17 residues. CDR1 is MNHEY, CDR2 SMNVEV, per germline (reference sequence). V dropped 2 bases and J dropped 0 bases, with 15 bases sitting between them. General study results and limits: TCR beta sequences reportedly predicted the HLA-A and HLA-B alleles of most subjects accurately.

This clone has a handful of counts. Its antigen is still unknown. This TCR was recovered from a woman younger than 45 in good health and CMV-seronegative. V and J are TRBV27 and TRBJ2-3; maybe TRBD2 (6 bases). Specimen: PBMCs. DNA of the CDR3: TGTGCCAGCAGTTTAACCCTCCGGCTAGCGAGCACAGATACGCAGTATTTT. It specifies CASSLTLRLASTDTQYF.